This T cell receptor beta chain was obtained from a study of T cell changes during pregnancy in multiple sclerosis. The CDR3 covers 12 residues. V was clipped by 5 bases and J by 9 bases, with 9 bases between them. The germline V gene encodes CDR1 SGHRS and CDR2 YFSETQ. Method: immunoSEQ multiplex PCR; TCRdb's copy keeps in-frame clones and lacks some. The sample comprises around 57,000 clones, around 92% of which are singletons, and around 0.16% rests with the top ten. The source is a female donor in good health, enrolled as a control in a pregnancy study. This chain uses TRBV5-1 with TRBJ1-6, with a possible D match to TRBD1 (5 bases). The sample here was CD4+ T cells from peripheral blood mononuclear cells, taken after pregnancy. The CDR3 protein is CASRGALSPLHF. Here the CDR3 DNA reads TGCGCCAGCAGAGGGGCCCTTTCACCCCTCCACTTT.